This is a list of T cell receptor beta chains from one sample in a study of shared T cell receptors in the human thymus. TCRdb keeps only in-frame clones here, not all; method: immunoSEQ multiplex PCR. The sample yields more than 300,000 clones, roughly 94% seen once. Sequencing was performed on thymocytes. The receptors come from a human donor. The CDR3 runs from the conserved cysteine through the conserved F or W. The D gene is left open where the match is weak. Part of the rows lack a size; the others show once, few, many or a class for expanded clones.

>NA|TRBJ2-1|TRBV7-9|NA
TGTGCCAGCAGCTTGGTGGATAGCGTAAAATCCAATGAGCAGTTCTTC
CASSLVDSVKSNEQFF
>TRBD2|TRBJ2-3|TRBV7-9|NA
TGTGCCAGCAGCGAACTAGCGGCTAGCACAGATACGCAGTATTTT
CASSELAASTDTQYF
>TRBD2|TRBJ2-5|TRBV10-2|once
TGCGCCAGCAGTGGACTGACTAGCGGGACCCCAGAGACCCAGTACTTC
CASSGLTSGTPETQYF
>NA|TRBJ2-7|TRBV21-1|once
TGTGCCAGCAGTACCCTGCAGTACTTC
CASSTLQYF
>NA|TRBJ1-2|TRBV6-4|NA
TGTGCCAGCCGTGGGGGAACGCACTATGGCTACACCTTC
CASRGGTHYGYTF
>NA|TRBJ1-2|TRBV19|NA
TGTGCCAGTAGTCTACCGAGGACAAGCTGGCCCTATGGCTACACCTTC
CASSLPRTSWPYGYTF
>TRBD1|TRBJ1-2|TRBV27|NA
TGTGCCAGCAGTTCGAACCGGGACAGGAGACCTCTTAACTATGGCTACACCTTC
CASSSNRDRRPLNYGYTF
>NA|TRBJ1-3|TRBV11-2|NA
TGTGCCAGCAGCTTGGGACCCGAGGACTCTGGAAACACCATATATTTT
CASSLGPEDSGNTIYF
>TRBD2|TRBJ2-5|TRBV4-1|NA
TGCGCCAGCAGCCAAGAGACTAGCGGGCCCCAAGAGACCCAGTACTTC
CASSQETSGPQETQYF
>NA|TRBJ1-1|TRBV9|NA
TGTGCCAGCAGCACCAGACGGCACACTGAAGCTTTCTTT
CASSTRRHTEAFF
>TRBD1|TRBJ2-7|TRBV28|NA
TGTGCCAGCAGTTTAGGGACAGGGCCTGGGGGCTACGAGCAGTACTTC
CASSLGTGPGGYEQYF
>TRBD2|TRBJ2-1|TRBV13|NA
TGTGCCAGCAGCTTGTCCCGATTGCTAGCGGGAGATGAGCAGTTCTTC
CASSLSRLLAGDEQFF
>NA|TRBJ2-3|TRBV2|NA
TGTGCCAGCAGTGAGAAGGCTAGTCGGGGGCCAGATACGCAGTATTTT
CASSEKASRGPDTQYF
>TRBD2|TRBJ2-3|TRBV5-4|NA
TGTGCCAGCAGCACTCCCCCCCTAGCGGGAGGAGAAGATACGCAGTATTTT
CASSTPPLAGGEDTQYF
>NA|TRBJ2-3|TRBV6-5|NA
TGTGCCAGCAGTTACTCGAGACTGGGAGATACGCAGTATTTT
CASSYSRLGDTQYF
>TRBD1|TRBJ1-5|TRBV5-6|NA
TGTGCCAGCAGCTTGTACGGGACAGATAGCAATCAGCCCCAGCATTTT
CASSLYGTDSNQPQHF
>TRBD1|TRBJ2-3|TRBV5-1|NA
TGCGCCAGCAGCTCGCCGGGACAGTACACAGATACGCAGTATTTT
CASSSPGQYTDTQYF
>TRBD1|TRBJ2-7|TRBV10-1|NA
TGCGCCAGCAGTGTGGACGGGACAGAGACCTACGAGCAGTACTTC
CASSVDGTETYEQYF
>TRBD2|TRBJ2-1|TRBV6-5|NA
TGTGCCAGCAGCCGACTAGCGACCGACAATGAGCAGTTCTTC
CASSRLATDNEQFF
>NA|TRBJ2-1|TRBV4-2|NA
TGTGCCAGCAGCCCTTCGGCCGGGAACGAGGGGAATGAGCAGTTCTTC
CASSPSAGNEGNEQFF
>NA|TRBJ1-2|TRBV6-4|NA
TGTGCCAGCAGTGAGAATAAGGACGTAGTACTCTGCTACACCTTC
CASSENKDVVLCYTF
>NA|TRBJ2-5|TRBV9|NA
TGTGCCAGCAGCGTAGAAGAGACCCAGTACTTC
CASSVEETQYF
>NA|TRBJ2-4|TRBV2|NA
TGTGCCAGCAGTTCGCGCAGTGGAAACATTCAGTACTTC
CASSSRSGNIQYF
>NA|TRBJ1-4|TRBV19|NA
TGTGCCAGTAGCCATAAACGGGACGAAGGAAAACTGTTTTTT
CASSHKRDEGKLFF
>TRBD1|TRBJ1-5|TRBV28|NA
TGTGCCAGCAGTTTAGTCGGGACAGGGGTTTTATGTCAGCCCCAGCATTTT
CASSLVGTGVLCQPQHF
>NA|TRBJ2-5|TRBV6-1|NA
TGTGCCAGCAGTGAATTAGAGACCCAGTACTTC
CASSELETQYF
>NA|TRBJ2-7|TRBV5-6|NA
TGTGCCAGCAGGCCTTTCGCCCCGGAGACACCCAACGGAGGGGAGCAGTACTTC
CASRPFAPETPNGGEQYF
>NA|TRBJ2-1|TRBV10-3|NA
TGTGCCATCGGGGGGGCCGGCAATGAGCAGTTCTTC
CAIGGAGNEQFF
>NA|TRBJ1-1|TRBV28|few
TGTGCCAGCAGTTTACCCGGGCGCCGGGGGACTGAAGCTTTCTTT
CASSLPGRRGTEAFF
>NA|TRBJ1-1|TRBV13|NA
TGTGCCAGCAGCTTATCTACAGAGCCAGATGAAGCTTTCTTT
CASSLSTEPDEAFF
>TRBD1|TRBJ2-7|TRBV27|NA
TGTGCCAGCAGTTTAATCGGGGACAGGCATCTATTGAAGACCTACGAGCAGTACTTC
CASSLIGDRHLLKTYEQYF
>NA|TRBJ2-7|TRBV11-2|NA
TGTGCCAGCAGCTTAGGGTTGGGTGACTTTGCGCAGTACTTC
CASSLGLGDFAQYF
>NA|TRBJ1-5|TRBV25-1|NA
TGTGCCAGCAGTGATGCCAGACCGAATCAGCCCCAGCATTTT
CASSDARPNQPQHF
>NA|TRBJ2-2|TRBV7-8|once
TGTGCCAGCAGCTTAGGAGGGAGGCTCGCCGGGGAGCTGTTTTTT
CASSLGGRLAGELFF
>TRBD1|TRBJ2-7|TRBV6-5|NA
TGTGCCAGCAGAAGGGACAGCTCCTACGAGCAGTACTTC
CASRRDSSYEQYF
>TRBD2|TRBJ2-1|TRBV25-1|NA
TGTGCCAGCAGTTCCGGGACTAGAGATGAGCAGTTCTTC
CASSSGTRDEQFF
>NA|TRBJ1-3|TRBV15|NA
TGTGCCACCAGCAGAGATTGGCAGACAGGTAAGGTAGGTGGAAACACCATATATTTT
CATSRDWQTGKVGGNTIYF
>TRBD2|TRBJ2-1|TRBV29-1|NA
TGCAGCGTTGAAGACCCTACTAGCGGGAGGGCCCCCAATGAGCAGTTCTTC
CSVEDPTSGRAPNEQFF
>TRBD1|TRBJ1-2|TRBV30|NA
TGTGCCTGGAGGGCCCGGGACAGTAACTATGGCTACACCTTC
CAWRARDSNYGYTF
>NA|TRBJ2-3|TRBV6-1|NA
TGTGCCAGCAGTGAGGGGGCCCGGGGAGATACGCAGTATTTT
CASSEGARGDTQYF
>NA|TRBJ2-3|TRBV25-1|NA
TGTGCCAGCAGTGAATGGGTGAATAGCGGCACAGATACGCAGTATTTT
CASSEWVNSGTDTQYF
>NA|TRBJ1-1|TRBV13|NA
TGTGCCAGCAGCTCGCAACAACCCCCTGAAGCTTTCTTT
CASSSQQPPEAFF